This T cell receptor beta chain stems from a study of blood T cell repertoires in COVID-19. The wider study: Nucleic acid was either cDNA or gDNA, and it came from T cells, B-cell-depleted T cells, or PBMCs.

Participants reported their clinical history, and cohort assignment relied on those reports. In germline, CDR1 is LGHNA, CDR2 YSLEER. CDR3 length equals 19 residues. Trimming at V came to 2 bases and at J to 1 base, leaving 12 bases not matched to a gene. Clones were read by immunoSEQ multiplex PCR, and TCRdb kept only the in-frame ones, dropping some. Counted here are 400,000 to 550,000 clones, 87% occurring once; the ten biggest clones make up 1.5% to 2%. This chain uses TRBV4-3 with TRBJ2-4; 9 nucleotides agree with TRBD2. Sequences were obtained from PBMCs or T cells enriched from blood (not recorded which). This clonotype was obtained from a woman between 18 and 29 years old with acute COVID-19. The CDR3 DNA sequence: TGCGCCAGCAGCCAACATAGCGGGAGCGGACCCCGGGCCAAAAACATTCAGTACTTC. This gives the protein CASSQHSGSGPRAKNIQYF.